This T cell receptor beta chain derives from a study of cytomegalovirus exposure and HLA in healthy donors. Study at large: Out of several hundred genotyped donors, less than 85% belonged to the Caucasian-associated ancestry cluster. Study-level points and caveats: The authors reported that TCR beta sequences could predict HLA-A and HLA-B alleles. These predictions were accurate for most subjects in the first cohort. Upon later analysis, HLA-associated TCR beta chains proved more clonally expanded than other, equally common chains.

The CDR3 is made up of 13 amino acids. The trim removed 6 bases at V and 7 bases at J, leaving 8 bases unmatched. Germline V lookup: CDR1 MDHEN, CDR2 SYDVKM. As regards this clone: Its target is unknown.

PCR used 60 Vbeta primers and 13 Jbeta primers. Some clones are missing from TCRdb's copy, which holds only in-frame ones; the method was immunoSEQ multiplex PCR. The table has over 150,000 clones, 70% to 90% seen once. The source of this sequence is a woman under 40 in good health and CMV-seronegative. The chain uses TRBV28 and TRBJ1-2; 7 bases align to TRBD1. What was sequenced was PBMCs. Here the CDR3 reads CASRGAGGFGYTF. CDR3 sequence (DNA): TGTGCCAGCAGGGGGGCAGGGGGGTTTGGCTACACCTTC.